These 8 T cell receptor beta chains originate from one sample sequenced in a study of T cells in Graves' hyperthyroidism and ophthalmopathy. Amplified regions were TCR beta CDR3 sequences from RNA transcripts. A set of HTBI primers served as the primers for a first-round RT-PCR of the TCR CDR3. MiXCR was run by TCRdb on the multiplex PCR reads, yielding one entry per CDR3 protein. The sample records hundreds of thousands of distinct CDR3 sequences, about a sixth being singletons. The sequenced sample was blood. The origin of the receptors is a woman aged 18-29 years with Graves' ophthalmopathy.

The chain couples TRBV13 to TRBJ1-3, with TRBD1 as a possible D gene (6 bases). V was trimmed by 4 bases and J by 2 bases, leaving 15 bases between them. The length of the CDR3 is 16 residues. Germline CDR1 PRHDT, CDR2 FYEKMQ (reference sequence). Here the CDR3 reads CASSSGGTIAGNTIYF. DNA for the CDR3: TGTGCCAGCAGCTCGGGGGGGACAATCGCTGGAAACACCATATATTTT.

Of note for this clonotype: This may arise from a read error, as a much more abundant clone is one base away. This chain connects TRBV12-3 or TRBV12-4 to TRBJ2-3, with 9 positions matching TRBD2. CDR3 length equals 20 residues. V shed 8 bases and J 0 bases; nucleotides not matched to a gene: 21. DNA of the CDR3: TGTGCCAGCGGCCCCACGGTGGTTGTCGGAACTAGCGGGAGCACAGATACGCAGTATTTT. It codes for CASGPTVVVGTSGSTDTQYF.

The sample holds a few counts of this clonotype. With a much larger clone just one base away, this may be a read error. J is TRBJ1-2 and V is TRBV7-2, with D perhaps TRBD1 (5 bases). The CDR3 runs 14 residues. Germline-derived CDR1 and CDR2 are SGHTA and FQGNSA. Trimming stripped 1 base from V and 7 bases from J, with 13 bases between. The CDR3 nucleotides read TGTGCCAGCAGCTTAGGTCGAAGGGACTTTGGCTACACCTTC. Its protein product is CASSLGRRDFGYTF.

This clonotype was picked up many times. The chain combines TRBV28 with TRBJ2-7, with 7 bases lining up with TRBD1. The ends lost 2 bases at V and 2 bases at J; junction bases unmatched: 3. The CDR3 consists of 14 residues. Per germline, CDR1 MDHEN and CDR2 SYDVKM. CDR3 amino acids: CASSLVTGAYEQYF. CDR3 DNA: TGTGCCAGCAGTTTAGTAACAGGGGCCTACGAGCAGTACTTC.

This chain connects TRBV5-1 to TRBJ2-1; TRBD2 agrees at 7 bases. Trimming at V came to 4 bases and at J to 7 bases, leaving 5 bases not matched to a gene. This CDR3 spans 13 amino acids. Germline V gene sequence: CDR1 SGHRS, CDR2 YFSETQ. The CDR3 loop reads CASSAGVNNEQFF. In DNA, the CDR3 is TGCGCCAGCAGCGCGGGAGTAAATAATGAGCAGTTCTTC.

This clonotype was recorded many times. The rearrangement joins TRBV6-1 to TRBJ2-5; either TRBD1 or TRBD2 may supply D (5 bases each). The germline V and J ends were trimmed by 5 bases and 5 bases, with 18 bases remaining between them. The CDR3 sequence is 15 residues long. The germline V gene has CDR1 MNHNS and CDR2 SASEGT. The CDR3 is CASSRRRGPTETQYF. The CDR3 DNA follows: TGTGCCAGCAGTCGCCGAAGGGGACCTACGGAGACCCAGTACTTC.

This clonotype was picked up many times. In nucleotides, the CDR3 is TGTGCCAGCAGTGAACGGGATAGCAATCAGCCCCAGCATTTT. Amino acids: CASSERDSNQPQHF. The gene calls are TRBV2 and TRBJ1-5; D gene ambiguous. This CDR3 has 14 amino acids. V was trimmed by 2 bases and J by 0 bases, leaving 5 bases between them. Germline V gene data show CDR1 as SNHLY and CDR2 as FYNNEI.

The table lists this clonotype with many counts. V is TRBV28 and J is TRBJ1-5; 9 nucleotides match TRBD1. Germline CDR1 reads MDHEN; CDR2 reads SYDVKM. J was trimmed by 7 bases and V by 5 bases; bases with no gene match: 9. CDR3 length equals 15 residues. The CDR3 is CASSQHRGPGQPQHF. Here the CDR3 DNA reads TGTGCCAGCAGTCAACACAGGGGGCCAGGGCAGCCCCAGCATTTT.